This is a list of T cell receptor beta chains from one sample in a study of cytomegalovirus exposure and HLA in healthy donors. Generated by immunoSEQ multiplex PCR, the TCRdb table keeps only in-frame clones and is missing some. In the table there are approximately 130,000 clones, about two thirds of which are singletons. The sequencing input was PBMCs. The receptors shown here come from a woman between 55 and 75 years old in good health and CMV-seropositive. Both conserved end residues are part of each CDR3. D genes are given only for firm matches. Only part of the rows carry a size: once, few, many, or a class if the clone is expanded.

d_gene,j_gene,abundance,v_gene,CDR3nt,CDR3aa
TRBD1,TRBJ2-5,NA,TRBV29-1,TGCAGCGTTGAAGGGACAGGGCCACTTCAAGAGACCCAGTACTTC,CSVEGTGPLQETQYF
TRBD2,TRBJ2-7,NA,TRBV18,TGTGCCAGCTCCTACTACGGGGGGAACTCCTACGAGCAGTACTTC,CASSYYGGNSYEQYF
NA,TRBJ2-7,NA,TRBV5-1,TGCGCCAGCAGCTTGGATTGGGGGGGCTTATACGAGCAGTACTTC,CASSLDWGGLYEQYF
NA,TRBJ1-4,once,TRBV6-6,TGTGCCAGCAGGCCATCGACAGGTCGATCTGAAAAACTGTTTTTT,CASRPSTGRSEKLFF
TRBD1,TRBJ1-1,few,TRBV6-1,TGTGCCAGCAGTGACCCGGGACAGGGGCGTCGGAACACTGAAGCTTTCTTT,CASSDPGQGRRNTEAFF
TRBD1,TRBJ2-7,NA,TRBV27,TGTGCCAGCAGCCCCAGGCCCGGGACAGTTAGCTCCTACGAGCAGTACTTC,CASSPRPGTVSSYEQYF
NA,TRBJ2-7,NA,TRBV5-1,TGCGCCAGCAGCTTCCCCCAGGCACCCTACGAGCAGTACTTC,CASSFPQAPYEQYF
TRBD2,TRBJ2-7,NA,TRBV2,TGTGCCAGCAGTCGACTAGCGGCGATCTCCTACGAGCAGTACTTC,CASSRLAAISYEQYF
NA,TRBJ2-7,NA,TRBV5-6,TGTGCCAGCAGCTCCATTCAGGGAGGAGCCTACGAGCAGTACTTC,CASSSIQGGAYEQYF
NA,TRBJ2-7,NA,TRBV6-1,TGTGCCAGCAGGATACCCCCCCTATACGAGCAGTACTTC,CASRIPPLYEQYF
NA,TRBJ2-5,once,TRBV6-5,TGTGCCAGCAGCAAATCCTCAGGGGTTGGGGAGACCCAGTACTTC,CASSKSSGVGETQYF
TRBD1,TRBJ2-2,NA,TRBV5-1,TGCGCCAGCAGCCGGACAGGTGGTGCGACCGGGGAGCTGTTTTTT,CASSRTGGATGELFF
TRBD1,TRBJ1-1,few,TRBV7-3,TGTGCCAGCAGCTTAAATTCCCCTGACAGGGCGGGAAGAGCTTTCTTT,CASSLNSPDRAGRAFF
NA,TRBJ1-5,NA,TRBV5-6,TGTGCCAGCAGCCCACAGGGTATCAATAGTCAGCCCCAGCATTTT,CASSPQGINSQPQHF
NA,TRBJ2-3,NA,TRBV10-3,TGTGCCATCAGTGAAAAGGCGAGACTTAGCACAGATACGCAGTATTTT,CAISEKARLSTDTQYF
NA,TRBJ2-1,NA,TRBV19,TGTGCCACCGTAAGGACGATCGGGGGCAATGAGCAGTTCTTC,CATVRTIGGNEQFF
NA,TRBJ2-6,NA,TRBV5-8,TGTGCCAGCAGCTTGGTGGGGGGGGCGGCTGGGGCCAACGTCCTGACTTTC,CASSLVGGAAGANVLTF
TRBD2,TRBJ2-7,few,TRBV11-2,TGTGCCAGCAGCTTACCGGGGGGGCGGGGAAACCTCCACGAGCAGTACTTC,CASSLPGGRGNLHEQYF
TRBD2,TRBJ2-7,NA,TRBV10-3,TGTGCCATCAGTGACCCTGGACTAGCGACAGGGGAGCAGTACTTC,CAISDPGLATGEQYF
NA,TRBJ1-4,few,TRBV27,TGTGCCAGCAGGCAGGGGAGAACTAATGAAAAACTGTTTTTT,CASRQGRTNEKLFF
TRBD1,TRBJ2-2,few,TRBV7-6,TGTGCCAGCAGCTTAGCTGGACAGGGGTGGACCGGGGAGCTGTTTTTT,CASSLAGQGWTGELFF
TRBD1,TRBJ1-6,NA,TRBV2,TGTGCCAGCACGGGACGGACAGGGCTTTACTCACCCCTCCACTTT,CASTGRTGLYSPLHF
NA,TRBJ1-4,NA,TRBV7-9,TGTGCCAGCAGCCCTGGACAGAGCCTATGGGAAAAACTGTTTTTT,CASSPGQSLWEKLFF
NA,TRBJ1-6,NA,TRBV19,TGTGCCAGTGGCGGGACGGGGGGAAATTCACCCCTCCACTTT,CASGGTGGNSPLHF
NA,TRBJ2-3,once,TRBV5-4,TGTGCCAGCAGCTTGGCGGGCAGGGCGAGCACAGATACGCAGTATTTT,CASSLAGRASTDTQYF
NA,TRBJ1-5,NA,TRBV19,TGTGCCAGTAGAAACCCCCGGGACAAGGGTGAAGATTCTCCCCAGCATTTT,CASRNPRDKGEDSPQHF
NA,TRBJ1-1,NA,TRBV6-5,TGTGCCAGCAGTTTCGGGACCCCCGGGCGGGGTGAAGCTTTCTTT,CASSFGTPGRGEAFF
TRBD2,TRBJ2-5,few,TRBV11-2,TGTGCCAGCAGCGACCTAGCGGGGGCAGGGGAGACCCAGTACTTC,CASSDLAGAGETQYF
NA,TRBJ1-5,NA,TRBV5-5,TGTGCCAGCAGCTTGGGACAGATCAATCAGCCCCAGCATTTT,CASSLGQINQPQHF
NA,TRBJ1-4,once,TRBV7-8,TGTGCCAGCAGCTTAGAGATTAGACACACAAATGAAAAACTGTTTTTT,CASSLEIRHTNEKLFF
TRBD1,TRBJ2-5,NA,TRBV29-1,TGCAGCGGTGGACAGGGAGAGTTAGAGACCCAGTACTTC,CSGGQGELETQYF
TRBD1,TRBJ2-4,NA,TRBV11-3,TGTGCCAGCAGCCAGTTTGGGACAGGTGACATTCAGTACTTC,CASSQFGTGDIQYF
TRBD1,TRBJ2-5,NA,TRBV15,TGTGCCACCAGCAGAGACAGGACAGGGTGGGAGACCCAGTACTTC,CATSRDRTGWETQYF
TRBD1,TRBJ1-2,NA,TRBV7-9,TGTGCCAGCAGCTTAGGAGGGGGCAATTATGGCTACACCTTC,CASSLGGGNYGYTF
NA,TRBJ1-1,NA,TRBV6-5,TGTGCCAGCAGTTACCAACCAGGCTCGAACACTGAAGCTTTCTTT,CASSYQPGSNTEAFF
NA,TRBJ1-3,NA,TRBV27,TGTGCCAGCCGAAATGGGGCGGCTGGAAACACCATATATTTT,CASRNGAAGNTIYF
NA,TRBJ1-6,NA,TRBV14,TGTGCCAGCAGCCAATCAGGGCGGAATAATTCACCCCTCCACTTT,CASSQSGRNNSPLHF
TRBD1,TRBJ1-2,NA,TRBV18,TGTGCCAGCTCACCGGGACAGGGTAGAGGCTATGGCTACACCTTC,CASSPGQGRGYGYTF
NA,TRBJ1-5,NA,TRBV7-9,TGTTCCAGCAGCCCCGGGGGAGGGGCGAGCAATCAGCCCCAGCATTTT,CSSSPGGGASNQPQHF
TRBD1,TRBJ2-2,once,TRBV5-1,TGCGCCAGCAGCTTGTACAGGGGAGAGAGCGGGGAGCTGTTTTTT,CASSLYRGESGELFF